This T cell receptor (beta chain) was captured by sequencing in a study of beta chain features in type 1 diabetes. General observations from the study: More deletions and fewer insertions at VDJ junctions were found in patients with type 1 diabetes. All four CD4+ subsets from Type 1 diabetes patients carried moderately but significantly shorter TCRB CDR3s.

The CDR3 has 15 residues. Germline values: CDR1 GTSNPN, CDR2 SVGIG (reference sequence). V was pared by 6 bases and J by 1 base, with 15 bases between. A word on this clone: No antigen is known for it.

Of the isolated RNA, all was reverse transcribed, and so the sequenced material was expressed TCRB transcripts. Libraries were prepared by immunoSEQ multiplex PCR; TCRdb keeps only in-frame clonotypes and omits some of them. The sample lists 450,000 to 600,000 clones, over 25% occurring once. The TCR was taken from a man between 18 and 29 years old in good health. J is TRBJ2-2 and V is TRBV30; no reliable D call. Specimen: naive CD4+ T cells from blood. The CDR3 region is CACQNAQKNTGELFF. CDR3 nucleotides: TGTGCCTGCCAAAACGCACAGAAGAACACCGGGGAGCTGTTTTTT.